The clone carrying this T cell receptor beta chain has a count of ten or more. Its antigen remains unidentified. This CDR3 comprises 14 residues. The germline CDR1 and CDR2 sequences are SQVTM and ANQGSEA. V lost 6 bases to trimming and J lost 0 bases, with 12 bases between them. Individual cDNA molecules each received unique molecular identifiers attached to them. One entry per CDR3 protein results from TCRdb running MiXCR on the 5' RACE reads. The table has 25,000 to 35,000 distinct CDR3 sequences, around 5% seen once. These data are taken from a study of early T cells in non-severe SARS-CoV-2 infection. Looking at the study overall: The sequenced material was bulk RNA from unsorted whole blood, and its chains were unpaired.

Findings and caveats of the study: Anti-spike CD8 responses were favored in VDJdb matching, and private and CD4 specificities were missed.

The sequence came from an adult who was a healthcare worker with PCR-confirmed SARS-CoV-2 infection or an uninfected control (not recorded which). Specimen: whole blood. J is TRBJ2-1 and V is TRBV29-1; a possible D gene is TRBD2 (6 bases). In nucleotides, the CDR3 is TGCAGCGTAGACACTAGCCGCTCCTACAATGAGCAGTTCTTC. Protein product: CSVDTSRSYNEQFF.